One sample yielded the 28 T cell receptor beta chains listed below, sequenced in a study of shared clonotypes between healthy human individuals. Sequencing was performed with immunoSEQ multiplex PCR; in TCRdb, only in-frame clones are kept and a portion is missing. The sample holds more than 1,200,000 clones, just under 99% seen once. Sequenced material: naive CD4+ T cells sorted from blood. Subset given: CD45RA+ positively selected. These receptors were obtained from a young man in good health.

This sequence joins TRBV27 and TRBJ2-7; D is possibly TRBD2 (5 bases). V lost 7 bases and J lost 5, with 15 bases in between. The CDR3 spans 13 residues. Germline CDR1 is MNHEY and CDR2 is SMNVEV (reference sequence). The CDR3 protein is CASTRRGSHEQYF. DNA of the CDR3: TGTGCCAGCACCCGCCGAGGGTCCCACGAGCAGTACTTC.

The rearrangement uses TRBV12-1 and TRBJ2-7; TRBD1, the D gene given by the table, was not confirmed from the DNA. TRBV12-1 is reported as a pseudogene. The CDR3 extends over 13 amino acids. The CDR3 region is CASSGRGRWEQYF. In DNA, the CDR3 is TGTGCCAGCTCGGGTAGGGGTAGGTGGGAGCAGTACTTC.

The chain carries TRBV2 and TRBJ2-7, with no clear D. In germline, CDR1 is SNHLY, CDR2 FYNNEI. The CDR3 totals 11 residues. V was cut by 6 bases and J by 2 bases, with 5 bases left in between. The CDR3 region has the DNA TGTGCCAGCAGGAAAACCTACGAGCAGTACTTC. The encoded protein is CASRKTYEQYF.

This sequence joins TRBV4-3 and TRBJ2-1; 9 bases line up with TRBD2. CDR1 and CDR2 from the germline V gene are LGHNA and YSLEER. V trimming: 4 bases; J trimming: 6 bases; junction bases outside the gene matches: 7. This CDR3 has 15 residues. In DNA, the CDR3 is TGCGCCAGCAGCCTTAGCGGGAGTGACTTCAATGAGCAGTTCTTC. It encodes CASSLSGSDFNEQFF.

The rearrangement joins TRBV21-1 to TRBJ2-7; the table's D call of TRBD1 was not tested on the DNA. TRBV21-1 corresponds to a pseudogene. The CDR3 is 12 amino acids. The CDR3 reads CAISRHTYEQYF. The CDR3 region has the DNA TGTGCCATCTCCAGACATACCTACGAGCAGTACTTC.

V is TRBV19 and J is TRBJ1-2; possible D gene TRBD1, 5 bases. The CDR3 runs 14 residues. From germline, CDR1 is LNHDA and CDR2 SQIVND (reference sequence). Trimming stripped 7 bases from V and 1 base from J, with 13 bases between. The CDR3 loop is CASKDIPFNYGYTF. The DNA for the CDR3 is TGTGCCAGTAAGGACATCCCTTTTAACTATGGCTACACCTTC.

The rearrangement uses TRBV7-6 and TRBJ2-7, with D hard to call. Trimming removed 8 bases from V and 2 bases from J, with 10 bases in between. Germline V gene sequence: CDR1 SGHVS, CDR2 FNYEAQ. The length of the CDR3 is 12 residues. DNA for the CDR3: TGTGCCAGCTCCCGTGGACCCTACGAGCAGTACTTC. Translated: CASSRGPYEQYF.

The CDR3 nucleotides are TGTGCCAGCAGTTCCGCAGAGGGGACTGGGGCCAACGTCCTGACTTTC. Its protein is CASSSAEGTGANVLTF. The chain carries TRBV28 and TRBJ2-6, with D perhaps matching TRBD1 or TRBD2 (5 bases each). CDR1 is MDHEN, CDR2 SYDVKM, per germline. Between the trimmed V and J ends, which lost 4 bases and 2 bases, there was a span of 12 bases. There are 16 residues in the CDR3.

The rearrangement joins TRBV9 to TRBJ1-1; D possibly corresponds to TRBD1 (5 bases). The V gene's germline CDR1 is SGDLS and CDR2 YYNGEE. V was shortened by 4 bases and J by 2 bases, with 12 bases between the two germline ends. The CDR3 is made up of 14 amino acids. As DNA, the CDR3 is TGTGCCAGCAGCCCACAGGTATTCAACACTGAAGCTTTCTTT. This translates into CASSPQVFNTEAFF.

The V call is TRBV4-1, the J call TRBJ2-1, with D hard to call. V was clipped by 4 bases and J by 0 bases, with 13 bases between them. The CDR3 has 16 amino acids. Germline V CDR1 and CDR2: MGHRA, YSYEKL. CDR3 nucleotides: TGCGCCAGCAGCCCCCCCGTAAGAAGCTCCTACAATGAGCAGTTCTTC. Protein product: CASSPPVRSSYNEQFF.

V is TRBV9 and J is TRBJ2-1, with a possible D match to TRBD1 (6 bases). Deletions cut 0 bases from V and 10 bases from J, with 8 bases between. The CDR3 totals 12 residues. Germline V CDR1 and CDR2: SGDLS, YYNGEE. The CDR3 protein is CASSVEGVEQFF. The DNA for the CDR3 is TGTGCCAGCAGCGTAGAGGGGGTCGAGCAGTTCTTC.

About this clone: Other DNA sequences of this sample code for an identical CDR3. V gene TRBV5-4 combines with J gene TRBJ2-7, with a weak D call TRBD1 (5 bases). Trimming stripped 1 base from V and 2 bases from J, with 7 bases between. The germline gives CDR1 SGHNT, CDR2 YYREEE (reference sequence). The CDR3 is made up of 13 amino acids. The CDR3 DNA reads TGTGCCAGCAGCTTGCAGGGCACCTACGAGCAGTACTTC. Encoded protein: CASSLQGTYEQYF. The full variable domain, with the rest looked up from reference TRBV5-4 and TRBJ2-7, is ETGVTQSPTHLIKTRGQQVTLRCSSQSGHNTVSWYQQALGQGPQFIFQYYREEENGRGNFPPRFSGLQFPNYSSELNVNALELDDSALYLCASSLQGTYEQYFGPGTRLTVT.

CDR3 sequence reads: CASSWVTARGTDTQYF. The CDR3 coding sequence is TGTGCCAGCAGCTGGGTGACCGCTAGGGGCACAGATACGCAGTATTTT. The rearrangement joins TRBV11-2 to TRBJ2-3; D is unclear. V dropped 4 bases and J dropped 1 base, with 15 bases sitting between them. CDR3 length equals 16 residues. Germline CDR1 reads SGHAT; CDR2 reads FQNNGV.

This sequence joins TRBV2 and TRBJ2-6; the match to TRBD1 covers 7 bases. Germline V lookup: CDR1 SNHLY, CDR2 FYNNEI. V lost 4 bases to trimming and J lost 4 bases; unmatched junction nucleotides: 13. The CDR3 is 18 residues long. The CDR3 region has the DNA TGTGCCAGCAGTGCGGAGACAGGGAAAGCTTTGGGGGCCAACGTCCTGACTTTC. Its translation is CASSAETGKALGANVLTF.

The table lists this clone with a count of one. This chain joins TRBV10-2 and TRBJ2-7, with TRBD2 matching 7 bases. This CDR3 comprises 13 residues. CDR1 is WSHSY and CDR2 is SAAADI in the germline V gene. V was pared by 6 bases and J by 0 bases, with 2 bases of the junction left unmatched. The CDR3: CASSGGSSYEQYF. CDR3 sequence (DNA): TGCGCCAGCAGCGGGGGGAGCTCCTACGAGCAGTACTTC.

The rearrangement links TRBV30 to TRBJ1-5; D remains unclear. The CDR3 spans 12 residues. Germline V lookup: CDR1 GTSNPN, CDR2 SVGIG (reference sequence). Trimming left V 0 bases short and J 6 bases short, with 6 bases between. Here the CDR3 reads CAWSVGGQPQHF. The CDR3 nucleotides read TGTGCCTGGAGTGTAGGTGGTCAGCCCCAGCATTTT.

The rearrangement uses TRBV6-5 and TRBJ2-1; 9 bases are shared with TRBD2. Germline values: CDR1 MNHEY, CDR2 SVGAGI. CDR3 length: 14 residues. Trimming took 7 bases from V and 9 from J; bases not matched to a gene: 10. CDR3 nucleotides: TGTGCCAGCACCCCGGGACTAGCCCCATCTGAGCAGTTCTTC. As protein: CASTPGLAPSEQFF.

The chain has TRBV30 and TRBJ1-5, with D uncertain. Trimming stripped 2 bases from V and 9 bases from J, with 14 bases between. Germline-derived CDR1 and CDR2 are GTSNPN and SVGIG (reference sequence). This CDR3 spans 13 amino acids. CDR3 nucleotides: TGTGCCTGGAGTATATCTTCCGGGCGGCCCCAGCATTTT. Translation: CAWSISSGRPQHF.

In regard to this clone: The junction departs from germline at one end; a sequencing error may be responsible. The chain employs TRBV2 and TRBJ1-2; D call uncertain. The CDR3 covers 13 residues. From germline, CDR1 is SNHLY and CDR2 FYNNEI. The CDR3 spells CASSPGVGYDYTF. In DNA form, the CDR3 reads TGTGCCTCCTCTCCGGGAGTAGGCTATGACTACACCTTC.

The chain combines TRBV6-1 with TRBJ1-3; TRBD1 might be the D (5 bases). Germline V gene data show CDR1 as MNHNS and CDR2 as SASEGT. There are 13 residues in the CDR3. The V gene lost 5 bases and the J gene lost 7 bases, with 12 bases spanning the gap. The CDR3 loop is CASSQGMRNTIYF. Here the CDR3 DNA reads TGTGCCAGCAGTCAGGGAATGCGTAACACCATATATTTT.

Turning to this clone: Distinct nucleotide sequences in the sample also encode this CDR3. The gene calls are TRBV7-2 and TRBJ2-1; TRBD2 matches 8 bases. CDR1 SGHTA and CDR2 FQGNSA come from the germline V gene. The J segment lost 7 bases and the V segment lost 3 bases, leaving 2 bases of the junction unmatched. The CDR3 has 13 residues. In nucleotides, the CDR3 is TGTGCCAGCAGCTTGGGACTAGTGAATGAGCAGTTCTTC. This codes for CASSLGLVNEQFF.

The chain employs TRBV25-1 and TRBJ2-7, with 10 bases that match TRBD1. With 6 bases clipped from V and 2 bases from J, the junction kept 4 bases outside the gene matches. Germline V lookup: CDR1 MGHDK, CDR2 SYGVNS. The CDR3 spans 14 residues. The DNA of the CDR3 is TGTGCCAGCAGCGCCGGGACAGGGGCCTACGAGCAGTACTTC. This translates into CASSAGTGAYEQYF.

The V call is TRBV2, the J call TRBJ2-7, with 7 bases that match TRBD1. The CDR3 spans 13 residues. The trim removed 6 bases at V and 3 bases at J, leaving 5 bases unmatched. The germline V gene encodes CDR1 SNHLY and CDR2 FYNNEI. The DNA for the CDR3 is TGTGCCAGCAGGACGGCAGGGGGCTACGAGCAGTACTTC. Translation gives CASRTAGGYEQYF.

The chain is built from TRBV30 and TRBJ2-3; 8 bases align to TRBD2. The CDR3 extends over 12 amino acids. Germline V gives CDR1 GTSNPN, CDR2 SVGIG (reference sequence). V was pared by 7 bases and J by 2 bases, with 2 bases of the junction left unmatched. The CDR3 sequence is CAFSGNTDTQYF. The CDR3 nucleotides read TGTGCCTTTAGCGGGAACACAGATACGCAGTATTTT.

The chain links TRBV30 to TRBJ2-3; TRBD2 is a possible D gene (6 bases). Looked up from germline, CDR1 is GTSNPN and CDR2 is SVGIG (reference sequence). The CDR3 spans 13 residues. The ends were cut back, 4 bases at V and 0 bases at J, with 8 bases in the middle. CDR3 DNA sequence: TGTGCCTGGATAGCGGAGAGCACAGATACGCAGTATTTT. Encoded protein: CAWIAESTDTQYF.

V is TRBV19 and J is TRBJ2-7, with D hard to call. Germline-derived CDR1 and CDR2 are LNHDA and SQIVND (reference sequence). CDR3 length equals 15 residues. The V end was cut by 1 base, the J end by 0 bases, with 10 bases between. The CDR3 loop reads CASSIGHQPSYEQYF. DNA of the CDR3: TGTGCCAGTAGTATAGGACACCAACCCTCCTACGAGCAGTACTTC.

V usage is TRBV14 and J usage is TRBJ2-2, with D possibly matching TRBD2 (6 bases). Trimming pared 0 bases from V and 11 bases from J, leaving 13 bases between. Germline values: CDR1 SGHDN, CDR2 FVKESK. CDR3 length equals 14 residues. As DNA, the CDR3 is TGTGCCAGCAGCCAAGATAGGCGGGGTTATGAGCTGTTTTTT. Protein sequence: CASSQDRRGYELFF.

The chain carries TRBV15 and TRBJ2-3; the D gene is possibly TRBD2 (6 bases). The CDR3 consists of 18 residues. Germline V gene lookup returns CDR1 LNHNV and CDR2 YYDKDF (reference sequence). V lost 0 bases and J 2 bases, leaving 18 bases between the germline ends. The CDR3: CATSRDRAGSPPTDTQYF. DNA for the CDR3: TGTGCCACCAGCAGAGATAGGGCGGGGAGTCCCCCCACAGATACGCAGTATTTT.